The clone carrying this T cell receptor beta chain was seen many times. The authors made TCR beta cDNA from roughly 480 ng total RNA with a constant-region primer. Employing slightly modified ARM-PCR, three nested multiplex PCR rounds were run, and these gave rise to the TCR beta libraries. Researchers ran the first two PCR rounds for ten to eleven cycles each with TRBV1-TRBV30 forward primers and a C-beta reverse primer. TCRdb itself ran the multiplex PCR reads through MiXCR, one entry per CDR3 protein. The data hold about 210,000 distinct CDR3 sequences, with almost 65% observed a single time. V dropped 0 bases and J dropped 5; count of bases not matched to a gene: 2. CDR1 is MNHNS, CDR2 SASEGT, per germline. The length of the CDR3 is 14 residues. The record originates from a study of tumor-infiltrating lymphocytes in primary liver carcinoma. RNA isolated from unsorted whole blood supplied the blood RNA, with germline DNA also extracted.

This TCR came from an older woman with primary liver carcinoma and hepatitis B virus infection. Sample: peripheral blood. The chain is built from TRBV6-1 and TRBJ2-7; 9 bases are shared with TRBD2. CDR3: CASSEASGSDEQYF. CDR3 coding DNA: TGTGCCAGCAGTGAAGCTAGCGGGAGCGACGAGCAGTACTTC.